Below, 30 T cell receptor beta chains from the same sample are listed, as sequenced in a study of blood T cell repertoires in COVID-19. TCRdb keeps only in-frame clones here, not all; method: immunoSEQ multiplex PCR. The table has 70,000 to 80,000 clones, 65% to 90% seen once; the top ten hold around two fifths. The sequencing input was peripheral blood. The receptor source for this set is a man of 80 years or more with acute or convalescent COVID-19.

The gene calls are TRBV5-4 and TRBJ2-5; 10 positions match TRBD2. The CDR3 is made up of 15 amino acids. The germline V gene has CDR1 SGHNT and CDR2 YYREEE (reference sequence). V shed 4 bases, J shed 5 bases, and the junction held 8 bases outside the gene matches. As DNA, the CDR3 is TGTGCCAGCAGCAGCTCCGGGACTAGCGACGAGACCCAGTACTTC. Translating gives CASSSSGTSDETQYF. The complete variable domain, with remaining parts taken from reference TRBV5-4 and TRBJ2-5, reads ETGVTQSPTHLIKTRGQQVTLRCSSQSGHNTVSWYQQALGQGPQFIFQYYREEENGRGNFPPRFSGLQFPNYSSELNVNALELDDSALYLCASSSSGTSDETQYFGPGTRLLVL.

CDR3 nucleotides: TGTGCCAGCAGCCAGAGCACAGATACGCAGTATTTT. Its translation is CASSQSTDTQYF. The V and J genes are TRBV13 and TRBJ2-3, with D unclear. Between the trimmed V and J ends, which lost 5 bases and 0 bases, there was a span of 3 bases. The CDR3 loop spans 12 amino acids. Germline V CDR1 and CDR2: PRHDT, FYEKMQ (reference sequence).

The genes are TRBV13 and TRBJ1-2; TRBD1 might be the D (5 bases). CDR1 is PRHDT and CDR2 is FYEKMQ in the germline V gene (reference sequence). The CDR3 is 12 residues long. Trimming stripped 5 bases from V and 8 bases from J, with 12 bases between. The CDR3 bases are TGTGCCAGCAGCAGGAGGGGAATCGGCTACACCTTC. As protein: CASSRRGIGYTF.

The chain joins TRBV16 to TRBJ2-5; TRBD2 matches at 7 bases. The V gene's germline CDR1 is KGHSY and CDR2 FQNENV. The CDR3 is made up of 13 amino acids. Unmatched junction bases numbered 0, after V lost 2 bases and J lost 3 bases. The CDR3 DNA reads TGTGCCAGCAGCCAACTAGCGGAAGAGACCCAGTACTTC. Translating gives CASSQLAEETQYF.

The chain carries TRBV6-5 and TRBJ2-5; 12 nucleotides agree with TRBD2. V shed 5 bases, J shed 5 bases, and the junction held 6 bases outside the gene matches. Germline V gives CDR1 MNHEY, CDR2 SVGAGI. The CDR3 consists of 15 residues. CDR3: CASSTTSGRWETQYF. The CDR3 DNA follows: TGTGCCAGCAGTACGACTAGCGGGAGATGGGAGACCCAGTACTTC.

V usage is TRBV5-1 and J usage is TRBJ2-7; 8 nucleotides line up with TRBD1. Germline V lookup: CDR1 SGHRS, CDR2 YFSETQ. V was pared by 1 base and J by 4 bases, with 7 bases of the junction left unmatched. The CDR3 consists of 15 residues. The CDR3 here is CASSLRAGGLYEQYF. The CDR3 DNA reads TGCGCCAGCAGCTTGAGGGCAGGGGGCCTTTACGAGCAGTACTTC. Drawing the rest from reference TRBV5-1 and TRBJ2-7, the complete variable domain is KAGVTQTPRYLIKTRGQQVTLSCSPISGHRSVSWYQQTPGQGLQFLFEYFSETQRNKGNFPGRFSGRQFSNSRSEMNVSTLELGDSALYLCASSLRAGGLYEQYFGPGTRLTVT.

This chain uses TRBV4-3 with TRBJ2-1; the match to TRBD2 covers 9 bases. Germline lookup yields CDR1 LGHNA and CDR2 YSLEER. The J segment lost 9 bases and the V segment lost 0 bases, leaving 9 bases of the junction unmatched. The CDR3 loop spans 16 amino acids. CDR3 in DNA: TGCGCCAGCAGCCAAGAAGTGTCTAGCGGGACTGGTGAGCAGTTCTTC. Residues: CASSQEVSSGTGEQFF.

The chain carries TRBV24-1 and TRBJ1-1, with 7 positions matching TRBD1. CDR1 is KGHDR and CDR2 is SFDVKD in the germline V gene. This CDR3 spans 15 amino acids. The J segment lost 1 base and the V segment lost 9 bases, leaving 10 bases of the junction unmatched. The CDR3 region is CATRSTDRKNTEAFF. CDR3 coding DNA: TGTGCCACCCGTTCTACGGACAGGAAGAACACTGAAGCTTTCTTT.

V usage is TRBV7-2 and J usage is TRBJ1-2; 8 positions agree with TRBD1. CDR1 and CDR2 (germline): SGHTA, FQGNSA. This CDR3 has 15 residues. V dropped 2 bases and J dropped 11; count of bases not matched to a gene: 13. DNA for the CDR3: TGTGCCAGCAGCTTATTCCAGGGGGCTATGAACGTTTACACCTTC. Translation gives CASSLFQGAMNVYTF. Full variable domain (outside the CDR3, taken from reference TRBV7-2 and TRBJ1-2): GAGVSQSPSNKVTEKGKDVELRCDPISGHTALYWYRQSLGQGLEFLIYFQGNSAPDKSGLPSDRFSAERTGGSVSTLTIQRTQQEDSAVYLCASSLFQGAMNVYTFGSGTRLTVV.

This clone came up once. This chain uses TRBV24-1 with TRBJ1-5, with D hard to call. Trimming removed 3 bases from V and 6 bases from J, with 14 bases in between. The CDR3 sequence is 15 residues long. The germline CDR1 and CDR2 sequences are KGHDR and SFDVKD. The CDR3 bases are TGTGCCACCAGTGATCCTAGGGAGGGATTTCAGCCCCAGCATTTT. Its protein is CATSDPREGFQPQHF.

J is TRBJ2-7 and V is TRBV19; TRBD1 matches at 8 bases. From germline, CDR1 is LNHDA and CDR2 SQIVND (reference sequence). This CDR3 is built from 15 residues. Trimming at V came to 7 bases and at J to 4 bases, leaving 12 bases not matched to a gene. This chain's CDR3 is CASMETGAFPYEQYF. The DNA for the CDR3 is TGTGCCAGTATGGAGACAGGGGCTTTCCCGTACGAGCAGTACTTC.

This clone turned up a few times. The rearrangement joins TRBV11-3 to TRBJ1-2; 10 positions agree with TRBD1. CDR1 and CDR2 (germline): SGHNT, YENEEA. Trimming removed 5 bases from V and 2 bases from J; junction bases left unmatched: 8. This CDR3 is built from 16 residues. The DNA of the CDR3 is TGTGCCAGCAGCACTGGTGGGACAGGGGAGAACTATGGCTACACCTTC. Amino acid sequence: CASSTGGTGENYGYTF.

The chain recombines TRBV19 with TRBJ2-5, with D possibly being TRBD1 (6 bases). In germline, CDR1 is LNHDA, CDR2 SQIVND (reference sequence). CDR3 length equals 14 residues. The V gene lost 1 base and the J gene lost 5 bases, with 11 bases spanning the gap. The CDR3 protein is CASSIVHREETQYF. The CDR3 region has the DNA TGTGCCAGTAGTATAGTGCACAGGGAGGAGACCCAGTACTTC.

The chain is built from TRBV18 and TRBJ1-5; TRBD1 aligns across 8 bases. Losses at the gene ends were 3 bases for V and 2 bases for J; bases not matched to a gene: 9. Germline loops: CDR1 KGHSH, CDR2 LQKENI. This CDR3 is built from 17 residues. CDR3 DNA sequence: TGTGCCAGCTCACCGGGGCTCACAGGGGGACGCAATCAGCCCCAGCATTTT. This encodes CASSPGLTGGRNQPQHF.

This chain joins TRBV4-3 and TRBJ1-2, with a weak D call TRBD1 (5 bases). Germline V CDR1 and CDR2: LGHNA, YSLEER. This CDR3 is built from 13 residues. The V end lost 0 bases, the J end lost 6 bases, and 8 bases lay between the germline ends. The CDR3 DNA sequence: TGCGCCAGCAGCCAAGATAGGGGAAATGGCTACACCTTC. This gives the protein CASSQDRGNGYTF.

This clone was detected only once. This chain connects TRBV19 to TRBJ1-6, with unresolved D. V gave up 3 bases and J gave up 4 bases, with 7 bases separating them. The CDR3 is 14 residues long. Germline CDR1 and CDR2: LNHDA and SQIVND (reference sequence). The DNA of the CDR3 is TGTGCCAGTAGTATTGAGGAGTATAATTCACCCCTCCACTTT. Encoded protein: CASSIEEYNSPLHF.

J is TRBJ2-7 and V is TRBV11-2; TRBD1 matches at 9 bases. V shed 5 bases and J 2 bases; nucleotides not matched to a gene: 4. Germline CDR1 and CDR2: SGHAT and FQNNGV. This CDR3 region has 14 residues. CDR3 loop: CASSDRQGAYEQYF. The DNA of the CDR3 is TGTGCCAGCAGCGATCGACAGGGGGCCTACGAGCAGTACTTC.

V usage is TRBV5-1 and J usage is TRBJ1-1; tentative D call: TRBD1 (5 bases). The CDR3 consists of 13 residues. Germline V gene lookup returns CDR1 SGHRS and CDR2 YFSETQ. V lost 8 bases, J lost 5 bases, and 16 bases lay in between. The CDR3 DNA sequence: TGCGCCAGTCAGCGGGGGGGTTCGACTGAAGCTTTCTTT. Its protein product is CASQRGGSTEAFF.

The rearrangement links TRBV28 to TRBJ1-1; TRBD1 might be the D (5 bases). The CDR3 is made up of 12 amino acids. Germline V gene data show CDR1 as MDHEN and CDR2 as SYDVKM. V was pared by 6 bases and J by 5 bases, with 10 bases between. CDR3 region: CASRGRFTEAFF. CDR3 nucleotide sequence: TGTGCCAGCAGGGGGCGATTTACTGAAGCTTTCTTT.

The CDR3 region has the DNA TGTGCCAGCAGAGATCCTCCAGGTGACACTGAAGCTTTCTTT. Its protein is CASRDPPGDTEAFF. The chain joins TRBV6-6 to TRBJ1-1, with D unclear. This CDR3 region has 14 residues. Germline CDR1 MNHNY, CDR2 SVGAGI (reference sequence). V gave up 6 bases and J gave up 3 bases, with 14 bases separating them.

CDR3: CASSDWDRVNYGYTF. For the CDR3, the DNA is TGTGCCAGCAGTGATTGGGACAGGGTTAACTATGGCTACACCTTC. The chain carries TRBV6-1 and TRBJ1-2, with 9 bases fitting TRBD1. V lost 3 bases, J lost 1 base, and 3 bases stayed unmatched. The CDR3 length is 15 residues. Germline V gene sequence: CDR1 MNHNS, CDR2 SASEGT.

This CDR3 is CASSLGGTTGGFNEKLFF. CDR3 sequence (DNA): TGTGCCAGCAGCTTAGGGGGGACGACAGGGGGCTTTAATGAAAAACTGTTTTTT. V gene TRBV7-2 combines with J gene TRBJ1-4, with TRBD1 identical over 10 bases. The V gene end was trimmed by 1 base and the J gene end by 4 bases; junction bases not matched to a gene: 9. The CDR3 is made up of 18 amino acids. Germline V gene lookup returns CDR1 SGHTA and CDR2 FQGNSA. Supplemented by reference TRBV7-2 and TRBJ1-4, the full variable domain reads GAGVSQSPSNKVTEKGKDVELRCDPISGHTALYWYRQSLGQGLEFLIYFQGNSAPDKSGLPSDRFSAERTGGSVSTLTIQRTQQEDSAVYLCASSLGGTTGGFNEKLFFGSGTQLSVL.

J is TRBJ2-1 and V is TRBV6-2 or TRBV6-3; a weak D match, TRBD1 (5 bases). Germline CDR1 MNHEY, CDR2 SVGEGT. The CDR3 spans 15 residues. Trimming stripped 7 bases from V and 7 bases from J, with 20 bases between. CDR3 in amino acids: CASTPTVVPGNEQFF. CDR3 sequence (DNA): TGTGCCAGCACCCCGACAGTGGTCCCAGGAAATGAGCAGTTCTTC.

This chain joins TRBV7-7 and TRBJ2-2; maybe TRBD2 (6 bases). Germline V lookup: CDR1 SSHAT, CDR2 FNYEAQ (reference sequence). The CDR3 is 15 amino acids. The V and J ends lost 5 bases and 2 bases respectively, with 12 bases between them. The CDR3 DNA reads TGTGCCAGCAGCCCAGGCGGGATAAACACCGGGGAGCTGTTTTTT. Amino acid sequence: CASSPGGINTGELFF.

This clone has just a few counts. The chain employs TRBV3-1 (or the pseudogene TRBV3-2) and TRBJ2-3, with 7 bases matching TRBD1. Germline CDR1 reads LGHDT; CDR2 reads YNNKEL (reference sequence). J gave up 0 bases and V 6 bases, and 3 bases lay outside the gene matches. The CDR3 sequence is 14 residues long. CDR3: CASRLTGSTDTQYF. The CDR3 DNA follows: TGTGCCAGCAGACTGACAGGGAGCACAGATACGCAGTATTTT.

This clone was seen only a few times. The CDR3 loop reads CASSIHGHRDTEAFF. CDR3 DNA sequence: TGTGCCAGCAGCATCCATGGACATAGGGACACTGAAGCTTTCTTT. The chain combines TRBV7-8 with TRBJ1-1; D may be TRBD1 (5 bases). Germline CDR1 SGHVS, CDR2 FQNEAQ. V was clipped by 5 bases and J by 3 bases, with 16 bases between them. CDR3 length equals 15 residues.

V and J are TRBV12-3 or TRBV12-4 and TRBJ1-5; the D is unclear. V lost 6 bases and J 5 bases, leaving 8 bases between the germline ends. The CDR3 totals 12 residues. CDR3 sequence: CASSRQDQPQHF. CDR3 sequence (DNA): TGTGCCAGCAGCCGCCAGGATCAGCCCCAGCATTTT.

The gene calls are TRBV19 and TRBJ2-5, with D possibly being TRBD2 (6 bases). This CDR3 has 14 amino acids. From germline, CDR1 is LNHDA and CDR2 SQIVND (reference sequence). Trimming took 6 bases from V and 1 from J, leaving 12 bases between them. CDR3 coding DNA: TGTGCCAGTAGGTTTACGGGAGCCCAAGAGACCCAGTACTTC. Translation gives CASRFTGAQETQYF.

DNA for the CDR3: TGCGCCAGCAGCCGATTGACAGGGGTGAATTACGAGCAGTACTTC. Encoded protein: CASSRLTGVNYEQYF. The chain recombines TRBV5-1 with TRBJ2-7; 8 nucleotides line up with TRBD1. The V segment lost 4 bases and the J segment 4 bases; nucleotides outside the gene matches: 10. Germline V gene sequence: CDR1 SGHRS, CDR2 YFSETQ. This CDR3 comprises 15 residues.

The table lists this clone with a count of one. The rearrangement links TRBV15 to TRBJ2-2; TRBD2 is a possible D gene (5 bases). Germline loops: CDR1 LNHNV, CDR2 YYDKDF (reference sequence). The CDR3 is 13 residues long. V dropped 1 base and J dropped 8 bases, with 8 bases sitting between them. The CDR3 DNA sequence: TGTGCCACCAGCAGAGGGGAGCGAGGGGAGCTGTTTTTT. Translation: CATSRGERGELFF.